Below, 22 T cell receptor beta chains from the same sample are listed, as sequenced in a study of T cell repertoires in cytomegalovirus infection. Their target antigens are unknown. TCRdb re-derived calls from the reads in MiXCR, one entry per CDR3 protein. Here the sample spans hundreds of thousands of distinct CDR3 sequences, around 30% being singletons. Source: cultured PBMCs, taken from culture after CMV antigen stimulation. These receptors originate from a human donor in good health (CMV status not recorded). Some clones in this sample may be carry-over from other donors' samples.

This clonotype was detected only a few times. The chain couples TRBV27 to TRBJ1-1, with D perhaps TRBD1 (6 bases). This CDR3 comprises 14 residues. V was clipped by 8 bases and J by 6 bases, with 19 bases between them. CDR1 MNHEY and CDR2 SMNVEV come from the germline V gene (reference sequence). The CDR3 protein is CASQTPGTSSEAFF. The CDR3 DNA reads TGTGCCAGCCAAACCCCCGGGACATCCTCTGAAGCTTTCTTT.

The chain is built from TRBV24-1 and TRBJ1-2; tentatively, D is TRBD1 (5 bases). Germline CDR1 is KGHDR and CDR2 is SFDVKD. Trimming took 10 bases from V and 6 from J, leaving 26 bases between them. The CDR3 is 16 amino acids. The CDR3 DNA reads TGTGCCACAAACTTACTGAGGCAGGGACGGGGGAATGGCTACACCTTC. Residues: CATNLLRQGRGNGYTF.

As regards this clonotype: A much larger clone lies a single base off, so this may be a read error. The chain links TRBV7-2 to TRBJ1-1; 7 bases are a match to TRBD1. Germline V gene sequence: CDR1 SGHTA, CDR2 FQGNSA. This CDR3 has 13 residues. This CDR3 reads CACSSQGVGEAFF. The CDR3 coding sequence is TGTGCCTGCAGTTCTCAGGGGGTAGGGGAAGCTTTCTTT.

This chain joins TRBV12-3 or TRBV12-4 and TRBJ2-7; no clear D gene. There are 14 residues in the CDR3. The V end was cut by 7 bases, the J end by 3 bases, with 16 bases between. The CDR3 region is CASIPGQAFYEQYV. In DNA, the CDR3 is TGTGCCAGCATCCCCGGGCAGGCTTTCTACGAGCAGTACGTC.

The chain recombines TRBV7-2 with TRBJ2-3; perhaps TRBD2 as D (6 bases). The CDR3 length is 16 residues. V dropped 1 base and J dropped 0 bases, with 11 bases sitting between them. Germline values: CDR1 SGHTA, CDR2 FQGNSA. CDR3 in DNA: TGTGCCAGCAGCTTAGATAGCGGAGGGAGCACAGATACGCAGTATTTT. This codes for CASSLDSGGSTDTQYF.

The chain recombines TRBV7-9 with TRBJ2-1; the match to TRBD1 covers 8 bases. This CDR3 is built from 14 residues. CDR1 is SEHNR and CDR2 is FQNEAQ in the germline V gene (reference sequence). The V segment lost 6 bases and the J segment 6 bases; nucleotides outside the gene matches: 7. The CDR3 loop reads CASRPGQGGNEQFF. In DNA, the CDR3 is TGTGCCAGCAGACCCGGACAGGGAGGCAATGAGCAGTTCTTC.

This clonotype was recorded a few times. V is TRBV19 and J is TRBJ2-1, with TRBD1 as a possible D gene (6 bases). The V gene lost 7 bases and the J gene lost 1 base, with 14 bases spanning the gap. Germline V gene sequence: CDR1 LNHDA, CDR2 SQIVND (reference sequence). The CDR3 is 15 residues long. CDR3 DNA: TGTGCCAGTACCGATAACAGGGCATCCTACAATGAGCAGTTCTTC. It codes for CASTDNRASYNEQFF.

This chain connects TRBV6-6 to TRBJ1-1, with D possibly matching TRBD1 (6 bases). In germline, CDR1 is MNHNY, CDR2 SVGAGI (reference sequence). V was cut by 6 bases and J by 8 bases, with 22 bases left in between. There are 15 residues in the CDR3. CDR3 protein: CASRVTQGHGLEAFF. CDR3 in DNA: TGTGCCAGCAGGGTAACACAGGGCCACGGCCTCGAAGCTTTCTTT.

The chain carries TRBV12-3 or TRBV12-4 and TRBJ2-4; D possibly corresponds to TRBD1 (7 bases). The CDR3 is made up of 11 amino acids. V was cut by 3 bases and J by 13 bases, with 10 bases left in between. The CDR3 is CASSFQGGQYF. CDR3 coding DNA: TGTGCCAGCAGTTTTCAGGGGGGACAGTACTTC.

This chain uses TRBV11-2 with TRBJ1-6, with D hard to call. The ends were cut back, 5 bases at V and 5 bases at J, with 16 bases in the middle. The CDR3 is 16 amino acids. Germline-derived CDR1 and CDR2 are SGHAT and FQNNGV. The CDR3 loop reads CASSPKVAENNSPLHF. In nucleotides, the CDR3 is TGTGCCAGCAGCCCAAAAGTAGCGGAAAATAATTCACCCCTCCACTTT.

The chain has TRBV6-1 and TRBJ2-2, with 13 bases fitting TRBD2. The V gene end was trimmed by 6 bases and the J gene end by 4 bases; junction bases not matched to a gene: 17. Germline values: CDR1 MNHNS, CDR2 SASEGT. The CDR3 is 20 amino acids. The CDR3 nucleotides read TGTGCCAGCAGGCCTTTATTGGCGACTAGCGGGAGGTCGAGCACCGGGGAGCTGTTTTTT. Amino acid sequence: CASRPLLATSGRSSTGELFF.

As for this clonotype: A junction boundary mismatches the germline segment, possibly from a read error. V is TRBV7-6 and J is TRBJ2-5; D may be TRBD1 or TRBD2 (7 bases each). This CDR3 comprises 15 residues. Germline CDR1 SGHVS, CDR2 FNYEAQ. CDR3 sequence reads: CASSETGTTGETQYF. In nucleotides, the CDR3 is TGTGCCAGCAGCGAAACCGGGACTACAGGGGAGACACAGTACTTC.

This clonotype was seen many times. This chain joins TRBV7-2 and TRBJ1-2; no definite D call. Germline CDR1 is SGHTA and CDR2 is FQGNSA. V lost 1 base and J 4 bases, leaving 7 bases between the germline ends. This CDR3 is built from 13 residues. The CDR3 nucleotides are TGTGCCAGCAGCTTAGAAGTGGGCTATGGCTACACCTTC. Protein: CASSLEVGYGYTF.

The chain has TRBV10-3 and TRBJ1-2, with 7 bases lining up with TRBD1. Germline V gene lookup returns CDR1 ENHRY and CDR2 SYGVKD. V lost 8 bases, J lost 3 bases, and 6 bases stayed unmatched. CDR3 length: 13 amino acids. The DNA for the CDR3 is TGTGCCATCGAATCAGGGGGGGACTATGGCTACACCTTC. Amino acid sequence: CAIESGGDYGYTF.

This clonotype was seen only a few times. The V call is TRBV12-3 or TRBV12-4, the J call TRBJ2-1, with D hard to call. The CDR3 extends over 13 amino acids. Deletions cut 7 bases from V and 9 bases from J, with 16 bases between. In DNA, the CDR3 is TGTGCCAGCACCCTACGGACCCCTAGTGAGCAGTTCTTC. Its translation is CASTLRTPSEQFF.

The rearrangement joins TRBV7-9 to TRBJ2-5, with TRBD1 as a possible D gene (5 bases). Trimming took 0 bases from V and 0 from J, leaving 11 bases between them. Per germline, CDR1 SEHNR and CDR2 FQNEAQ (reference sequence). The CDR3 spans 16 residues. DNA of the CDR3: TGTGCCAGCAGCTTAGCCCGTGGGGCAGACCAAGAGACCCAGTACTTC. Translating gives CASSLARGADQETQYF.

In DNA form, the CDR3 reads TGTGCCAGCAGCAACTTGGGGGTTTCAGGCGGCTGGTACGAGCAGTACTTC. Translation: CASSNLGVSGGWYEQYF. V gene TRBV6-5 combines with J gene TRBJ2-7; D assignment may be TRBD1 or TRBD2 (5 bases each). The germline V gene has CDR1 MNHEY and CDR2 SVGAGI. V dropped 6 bases and J dropped 4 bases, with 25 bases sitting between them. The CDR3 extends over 17 amino acids.

The V gene is TRBV28, the J gene TRBJ2-5; D gene ambiguous. V lost 4 bases and J lost 13, with 19 bases in between. The germline V gene has CDR1 MDHEN and CDR2 SYDVKM. There are 13 residues in the CDR3. CDR3 residues: CASSSLKPPSRYF. The DNA of the CDR3 is TGTGCCAGCAGTTCCCTTAAGCCCCCCTCTAGGTACTTC.

The rearrangement uses TRBV7-6 and TRBJ2-1, with 9 bases identical to TRBD1. This CDR3 has 17 residues. After removal of 4 bases from V and 9 bases from J, the junction contained 16 bases not matched to a gene. Germline loops: CDR1 SGHVS, CDR2 FNYEAQ. The CDR3 coding sequence is TGTGCCAGCAGCTCCTCCCAGGGGGGGACAGGGCTAAGTGAGCAGTTCTTC. Its translation: CASSSSQGGTGLSEQFF.

This clonotype was seen only a few times. This sequence joins TRBV7-2 and TRBJ2-1, with 11 bases identical to TRBD2. Germline-derived CDR1 and CDR2 are SGHTA and FQGNSA. The length of the CDR3 is 19 residues. After removal of 1 base from V and 3 bases from J, the junction contained 11 bases not matched to a gene. The DNA for the CDR3 is TGTGCCAGCAGCTTAGGCAGTGGGACCGGGACTAGCGGCTACAATGAGCAGTTCTTC. It encodes CASSLGSGTGTSGYNEQFF.

This clonotype was counted between two and nine times. This chain joins TRBV7-2 and TRBJ2-3, with 8 bases matching TRBD2. This CDR3 comprises 20 residues. The ends lost 5 bases at V and 2 bases at J; junction bases unmatched: 21. The germline gives CDR1 SGHTA, CDR2 FQGNSA. The CDR3 spells CASSQNLLTRAGVPTDTQYF. The CDR3 bases are TGTGCCAGCAGCCAAAACCTCCTGACTAGAGCGGGAGTCCCCACAGATACGCAGTATTTT.

This clonotype was counted a few times. The chain recombines TRBV19 with TRBJ1-1; 7 positions match TRBD1. The germline V gene encodes CDR1 LNHDA and CDR2 SQIVND (reference sequence). Germline trimming cut 10 bases from V and 4 bases from J; bases unmatched to any gene: 12. The CDR3 has 14 amino acids. The CDR3: CATKGWAGGTEAFF. The CDR3 DNA reads TGTGCCACGAAAGGGTGGGCAGGGGGCACTGAAGCTTTCTTT. The whole variable domain, filled in from reference TRBV19 and TRBJ1-1, reads DGGITQSPKYLFRKEGQNVTLSCEQNLNHDAMYWYRQDPGQGLRLIYYSQIVNDFQKGDIAEGYSVSREKKESFPLTVTSAQKNPTAFYLCATKGWAGGTEAFFGQGTRLTVV.